The present T cell receptor (beta chain) was sequenced within a study of blood T cell repertoires in COVID-19 (dated by TCRdb to 2020 to 2021). With regard to the full study: The collaborator samples originated in the United States, Italy and Spain and spanned the acute and convalescent phases of COVID-19. The prospective study material was composed of cDNA or gDNA derived from T cells, B-cell-depleted T cells, or PBMCs. The dataset comprised deeply sampled blood TCRbeta repertoires from subjects exposed to, actively infected with, or recovered from COVID-19. The repertoires were released in a freely available public database meant as a resource for research on the immune response to SARS-CoV-2. The samples were drawn from two sources: the first 160 participants of the ongoing ImmuneRACE study, and 950 to 1,500 subjects contributed by 6 global collaborators. A de-identified subject ID, COVID-19 status, age in years and sex were almost always included in the sample metadata. Where available, HLA class I and class II types were obtained from metadata supplied by the sample provider rather than from assay-based typing. Here is what the overall study found, with its caveats: The amount of clinical and demographic metadata varied by source and participant and was provided uncurated.

The immunoSEQ Assay, a bias-controlled multiplex PCR, was used to amplify TCRbeta CDR3 regions from genomic DNA. The paper's data handling went like this. Nucleated cell counts per sample were estimated from amplification of reference gene primers within the assay. To quantify the absolute abundance of each unique TCRbeta CDR3 rearrangement, sequence reads were collapsed and filtered. For each sample, productive Simpson clonality was calculated as the square root of Simpson's diversity index across productive rearrangements. Here the immuneACCESS table is served through TCRdb, limited to in-frame sequences with V and J called. Missing clones are a known gap in these copies; in checked studies unresolved V genes cover under half, and the rest lacks a known reason. V, J and clone size derive from that table, while D and trimming were established from the DNA sequence. This sample has approximately 500,000 clones in its table, and around nine tenths of those were observed once. The ten top clones hold less than 9.5% of the sample.

One collaborating source in Seattle enrolled patients while the patients were actively infected and followed the patients over time throughout the course of disease. Whole blood was collected in K2EDTA tubes by collaborating institutions according to the institutions' own protocols. Collaborator samples were shipped for TCRbeta analysis as frozen whole blood, isolated PBMCs, or DNA extracted from either sample type. Concerning this clone itself: Its target antigen remains unknown. The sample holds no much larger clone one base away, and base qualities are not on file.

From the cysteine up to the phenylalanine, the CDR3 has a length of 16 residues. The kept DNA is CDR3 alone, 48 bases in frame from the first base. Trimming removed 4 bases from V and 0 bases from J; the gene matches leave 5 bases unexplained. The germline V gene encodes CDR1 KGHDR and CDR2 SFDVKD. The sequence joins TRBV24-1 to TRBJ1-5, with TRBD1 identical over 7 junction bases. Sequencing input: peripheral blood. The source is a woman aged 50 to 65 with COVID-19, enrolled during active disease. The CDR3 reads CATSDRQGLSNQPQHF. The nucleotide sequence reads as follows: TGTGCCACCAGTGACCGACAGGGACTTAGCAATCAGCCCCAGCATTTT.